The 7 T cell receptor beta chains below all came from one sample that was sequenced in a study of blood T cell repertoires in COVID-19. This table comes from immunoSEQ multiplex PCR, and its TCRdb copy is limited to in-frame clones, with some not included. The table shows more than 200,000 clones, with 75% to 95% occurring only once. Sequencing input: PBMCs or T cells enriched from blood (not recorded which). Source of these receptors: a woman aged 18-29 years who had recovered from COVID-19.

The chain carries TRBV6-2 or TRBV6-3 and TRBJ1-4; weak D call: TRBD1 (6 bases). The V end was cut by 0 bases, the J end by 8 bases, with 13 bases between. Germline V gene sequence: CDR1 MNHEY, CDR2 SVGEGT. The CDR3 runs 15 residues. In DNA, the CDR3 is TGTGCCAGCAGTTACTCAGGGGACATCGACGAAAAACTGTTTTTT. It is translated as CASSYSGDIDEKLFF.

The rearrangement joins TRBV11-2 to TRBJ1-1; D call uncertain. Trimming took off 4 bases at V and 0 bases at J, with 6 bases between the two ends. This CDR3 is built from 13 residues. The germline gives CDR1 SGHAT, CDR2 FQNNGV. CDR3 bases: TGTGCCAGCAGCTCAGACATGAACACTGAAGCTTTCTTT. It codes for CASSSDMNTEAFF.

The genes are TRBV5-6 and TRBJ2-3; D possibly corresponds to TRBD1 (5 bases). The CDR3 has 14 amino acids. Germline lookup yields CDR1 SGHDT and CDR2 YYEEEE. V was trimmed by 4 bases and J by 2 bases, leaving 11 bases between them. The DNA for the CDR3 is TGTGCCAGCAGCCAAGGGGCCATCACAGATACGCAGTATTTT. As protein: CASSQGAITDTQYF.

The chain links TRBV6-5 to TRBJ1-2; 9 bases match TRBD1. This CDR3 spans 15 amino acids. Unmatched junction bases numbered 11, after V lost 6 bases and J lost 6 bases. Germline V gives CDR1 MNHEY, CDR2 SVGAGI. CDR3 DNA: TGTGCCAGCAGGCGACCGGGACAGGGAGCCGATGGCTACACCTTC. It yields the protein CASRRPGQGADGYTF.

The chain couples TRBV6-2 or TRBV6-3 to TRBJ1-5; D unresolved. The V gene lost 4 bases and the J gene lost 0 bases, with 10 bases spanning the gap. CDR3 size: 15 residues. In germline, CDR1 is MNHEY, CDR2 SVGEGT. The CDR3 region has the DNA TGTGCCAGCAGTTTACAGCTTTATAGCAATCAGCCCCAGCATTTT. Translation gives CASSLQLYSNQPQHF.

V is TRBV5-1 and J is TRBJ2-7, with D tentatively TRBD2 (5 bases). V was cut by 2 bases and J by 2 bases, with 14 bases left in between. The V gene's germline CDR1 is SGHRS and CDR2 YFSETQ. The CDR3 runs 15 residues. The CDR3 nucleotides read TGCGCCAGCAGCTTATTGACGGGGTCCGCCTACGAGCAGTACTTC. Translating it yields CASSLLTGSAYEQYF. The whole variable domain, filled in from reference TRBV5-1 and TRBJ2-7, reads KAGVTQTPRYLIKTRGQQVTLSCSPISGHRSVSWYQQTPGQGLQFLFEYFSETQRNKGNFPGRFSGRQFSNSRSEMNVSTLELGDSALYLCASSLLTGSAYEQYFGPGTRLTVT.

V usage is TRBV3-1 (or the pseudogene TRBV3-2) and J usage is TRBJ2-1, with 7 bases that match TRBD2. Germline values: CDR1 LGHDT, CDR2 YNNKEL (reference sequence). The CDR3 runs to 15 residues. Trimming cost V 1 base and J 4 bases; bases outside gene matches: 4. The CDR3 protein is CASSQGLAAYNEQFF. The CDR3 nucleotides are TGTGCCAGCAGCCAAGGCCTAGCGGCTTACAATGAGCAGTTCTTC.